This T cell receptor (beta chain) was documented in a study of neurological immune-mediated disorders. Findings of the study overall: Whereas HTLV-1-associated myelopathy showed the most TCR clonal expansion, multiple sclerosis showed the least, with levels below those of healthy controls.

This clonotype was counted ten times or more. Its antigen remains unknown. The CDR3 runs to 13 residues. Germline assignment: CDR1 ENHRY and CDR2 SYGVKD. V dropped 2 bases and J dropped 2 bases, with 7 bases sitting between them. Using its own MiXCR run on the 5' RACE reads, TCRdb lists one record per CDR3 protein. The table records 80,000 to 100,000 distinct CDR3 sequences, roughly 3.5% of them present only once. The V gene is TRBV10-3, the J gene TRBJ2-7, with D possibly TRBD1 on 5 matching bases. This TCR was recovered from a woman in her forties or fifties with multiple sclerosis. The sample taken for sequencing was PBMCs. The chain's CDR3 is CAISEGHPYEQYF. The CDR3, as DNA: TGTGCCATCAGTGAGGGACACCCCTACGAGCAGTACTTC.